The clone carrying this TCR beta chain has at least ten counts. What it recognizes is unknown. TCRdb fed the 5' RACE reads into MiXCR, producing one record per CDR3 protein. The repertoire holds hundreds of thousands of distinct CDR3 sequences, with around 6% as singletons. The data belong to a study of identical twins. General study results and limits: Conclusions rested on cross-sectional statistics rather than following the same donors. Twins' surplus sharing was weaker for beta out-of-frame sequences.

This TCR came from a man aged 18 to 30 in good health. Sample: naive T cells sorted from blood.

CDR3 amino acids: CASSLDQGPSEKLFF. CDR3 in DNA: TGTGCCAGCAGCTTAGACCAGGGGCCGTCTGAAAAACTGTTTTTT. The rearrangement joins TRBV7-9 to TRBJ1-4; TRBD1 is a possible D gene (6 bases). Germline CDR1 reads SEHNR; CDR2 reads FQNEAQ (reference sequence). Trimming removed 1 base from V and 7 bases from J, with 13 bases in between. The CDR3 is made up of 15 amino acids.